The present entry profiles one T cell receptor (beta chain) with its context. This entry comes from a study of control samples from healthy donors and cancer patients. V was shortened by 5 bases and J by 8 bases, with 16 bases between the two germline ends. Germline CDR1 reads LGHDT; CDR2 reads YNNKEL (reference sequence). There are 14 residues in the CDR3. This table comes from immunoSEQ multiplex PCR, and its TCRdb copy is limited to in-frame clones, with some not included. The data show about 120,000 clones, roughly 91% seen once. This sequence originates from a man aged 45 to 65 with head and neck cancer. Sequenced sample: PBMCs. This rearrangement joins TRBV3-1 (or the pseudogene TRBV3-2) to TRBJ2-1; D is perhaps TRBD1 (6 bases). The CDR3 bases are TGTGCCAGCAGCTCCAGTTCAGGGGTACATGAGCAGTTCTTC. Encoded protein: CASSSSSGVHEQFF.